This is a list of T cell receptor beta chains from one sample in a study of blood T cells in healthy people across ages. In TCRdb, the 5' RACE reads were re-called with MiXCR into one record per CDR3 protein. This table has about 510,000 distinct CDR3 sequences, around a quarter appearing once. These data are also associated with another study on T cells of mothers and their children.

The specimen was blood. These receptors were collected from a boy between 2 and 10 years old in good health. Each CDR3 is given with its conserved first and last residue. The order of the fields is J gene, D gene, V gene, clone size, CDR3 protein, CDR3 DNA. D genes are given only for firm matches. A row's size may be missing; if present it is once, few, many or a size class.

TRBJ1-4	TRBD1	TRBV15	once	CATSRSGQGATNEKLFF	TGTGCCACCAGCAGATCCGGACAGGGCGCAACTAATGAAAAACTGTTTTTT
TRBJ1-2	TRBD1	TRBV19	NA	CASQQGRRGYTF	TGTGCCAGTCAACAGGGGAGGAGGGGCTACACCTTC
TRBJ2-2	NA	TRBV5-1	NA	CASSSPGSINTGELFF	TGCGCCAGCAGCTCTCCCGGGAGTATCAACACCGGGGAGCTGTTTTTT
TRBJ2-3	NA	TRBV9	few	CASSSHGGSSTDTQYF	TGTGCCAGCAGCTCCCACGGAGGGTCTAGCACAGATACGCAGTATTTT
TRBJ2-5	NA	TRBV12-3/TRBV12-4	NA	CASSSHQGNWGQETQYF	TGTGCCAGCAGTTCACACCAGGGGAACTGGGGCCAAGAGACCCAGTACTTC
TRBJ2-1	NA	TRBV7-3	NA	CASSLIPRYNEQFF	TGTGCCAGCAGCTTAATCCCTAGGTACAATGAGCAGTTCTTC
TRBJ2-1	NA	TRBV12-3/TRBV12-4	NA	CASSLELVSSYNEQFF	TGTGCCAGCAGTTTAGAACTAGTGAGCTCCTACAATGAGCAGTTCTTC
TRBJ2-7	TRBD2	TRBV27	NA	CASKGLGGSSYEQYF	TGTGCCAGCAAGGGGTTAGGCGGGAGCTCTTACGAGCAGTACTTC
TRBJ1-1	NA	TRBV29-1	few	CSVGLVTYGTEAFF	TGCAGCGTTGGGTTGGTCACTTATGGCACTGAAGCTTTCTTT
TRBJ1-2	NA	TRBV14	many	CASSQDRGSGYGYTF	TGTGCCAGCAGCCAAGATCGGGGCAGTGGCTATGGCTACACCTTC
TRBJ2-7	TRBD2	TRBV7-2	few	CASSLWTSGPYEQYF	TGTGCCAGCAGCTTGTGGACTAGCGGCCCCTACGAGCAGTACTTC
TRBJ1-4	NA	TRBV20-1	NA	CSARGYLLSGLFF	TGCAGTGCTAGAGGCTACCTATTATCAGGACTGTTTTTT
TRBJ2-1	NA	TRBV9	many	CASSARTELSSYNEQFF	TGTGCCAGCAGCGCACGGACAGAGCTTAGCTCCTACAATGAGCAGTTCTTC
TRBJ1-1	NA	TRBV29-1	NA	CSIRVNTEAFF	TGCAGCATCAGGGTGAACACTGAAGCTTTCTTT
TRBJ2-2	NA	TRBV29-1	few	CSVYRVNTGELFF	TGCAGCGTTTACAGGGTGAACACCGGGGAGCTGTTTTTT
TRBJ2-5	NA	TRBV29-1	many	CSVGQETQYF	TGCAGCGTTGGCCAGGAGACCCAGTACTTC
TRBJ1-4	NA	TRBV14	few	CASSQDWARELFF	TGTGCCAGCAGCCAAGATTGGGCGCGGGAACTGTTTTTT
TRBJ2-7	TRBD2	TRBV7-8	few	CASSLDSGAAEQYF	TGTGCCAGCAGCTTAGATAGCGGGGCCGCCGAGCAGTACTTC
TRBJ2-2	NA	TRBV6-2/TRBV6-3	NA	CASNLGDYTGELFF	TGTGCCAGCAACCTGGGGGATTACACCGGGGAGCTGTTTTTT
TRBJ1-3	NA	TRBV10-3	few	CAISVDVSSGNTIYF	TGTGCCATCAGTGTTGACGTTAGCTCTGGAAACACCATATATTTT
TRBJ2-4	NA	TRBV3-1	few	CASSQGGGGLKNIQYF	TGTGCCAGCAGCCAAGGTGGCGGCGGCCTAAAAAACATTCAGTACTTC
TRBJ2-5	TRBD1	TRBV30	few	CAWRHRGQETQYF	TGTGCCTGGAGGCACAGGGGCCAAGAGACCCAGTACTTC
TRBJ2-7	NA	TRBV29-1	few	CSVEGTNSYEQYF	TGCAGCGTTGAGGGGACCAACTCCTACGAGCAGTACTTC
TRBJ1-1	NA	TRBV30	few	CAWSSGITMNTEAFF	TGTGCCTGGAGTTCGGGGATTACAATGAACACTGAAGCTTTCTTT
TRBJ2-7	TRBD2	TRBV3-1	NA	CASSHSSGRAHEQYF	TGTGCCAGCAGCCATTCTAGCGGGAGGGCCCACGAGCAGTACTTC
TRBJ2-1	TRBD2	TRBV12-3/TRBV12-4	NA	CASESGASYNEQFF	TGTGCCAGCGAAAGCGGGGCATCCTACAATGAGCAGTTCTTC
TRBJ2-7	NA	TRBV7-9	many	CASSLARDEQYF	TGTGCCAGCAGTTTGGCCCGGGACGAGCAGTACTTC
TRBJ1-1	NA	TRBV9	few	CASSSMGNTEAFF	TGTGCCAGCAGCTCAATGGGGAACACTGAAGCTTTCTTT
TRBJ2-3	NA	TRBV19	NA	CASSIMGDTQYF	TGTGCCAGTAGTATAATGGGGGATACGCAGTATTTT
TRBJ1-1	NA	TRBV2	NA	CASRQGVIRTENTEAFF	TGTGCCAGCAGGCAAGGGGTTATACGGACAGAGAACACTGAAGCTTTCTTT
TRBJ2-1	NA	TRBV25-1	few	CASSSSLYEQFF	TGTGCCAGCAGTTCCTCTTTATATGAGCAGTTCTTC
TRBJ2-7	TRBD2	TRBV12-3/TRBV12-4	NA	CASSESLAGVYEQYF	TGTGCCAGCAGCGAATCACTAGCGGGAGTCTACGAGCAGTACTTC
TRBJ2-5	TRBD2	TRBV12-3/TRBV12-4	NA	CASRPGTSGSGGETQYF	TGTGCCAGCAGGCCGGGGACTAGCGGGAGCGGTGGGGAGACCCAGTACTTC
TRBJ1-4	NA	TRBV7-9	NA	CASSFQNEKLFF	TGTGCCAGCAGCTTCCAGAATGAAAAACTGTTTTTT
TRBJ1-4	NA	TRBV3-1	many	CASSQSVLNEKLFF	TGTGCCAGCAGCCAATCAGTCTTAAATGAAAAACTGTTTTTT
TRBJ1-1	NA	TRBV18	NA	CASSLWGARDTEAFF	TGTGCCAGCTCTCTATGGGGAGCGCGGGACACTGAAGCTTTCTTT
TRBJ2-7	TRBD2	TRBV4-1	NA	CASSQALAGSPYEQYF	TGCGCCAGCAGCCAAGCACTAGCGGGAAGTCCCTACGAGCAGTACTTC
TRBJ2-2	NA	TRBV27	NA	CASSPTDWYQTGELFF	TGTGCCAGCAGTCCCACTGATTGGTACCAAACCGGGGAGCTGTTTTTT
TRBJ1-3	NA	TRBV6-6	NA	CASKGGSSGNTIYF	TGTGCCAGCAAAGGAGGAAGCTCTGGAAACACCATATATTTT
TRBJ2-1	TRBD2	TRBV20-1	few	CSARFTGGPSYNEQFF	TGCAGTGCTAGATTTACGGGGGGGCCCTCCTACAATGAGCAGTTCTTC
TRBJ1-6	TRBD1	TRBV6-5	few	CASSYQGAGNSPLHF	TGTGCCAGCAGTTACCAGGGGGCGGGTAATTCACCCCTCCACTTT
TRBJ2-3	NA	TRBV5-1	NA	CASSSDGITTDTQYF	TGCGCCAGCAGCTCAGACGGGATTACGACAGATACGCAGTATTTT
TRBJ2-5	NA	TRBV5-1	many	CASSLVLRVEGQETQYF	TGCGCCAGCAGCTTGGTTTTAAGGGTAGAAGGGCAAGAGACCCAGTACTTC
TRBJ2-6	NA	TRBV7-3	few	CASSPGTASGANVLTF	TGTGCCAGCAGCCCAGGGACGGCCTCTGGGGCCAACGTCCTGACTTTC
TRBJ2-3	TRBD1	TRBV6-5	few	CASSPGQVLFGTDTQYF	TGTGCCAGCAGTCCTGGACAGGTCCTTTTTGGGACAGATACGCAGTATTTT
TRBJ1-4	NA	TRBV7-9	NA	CASSSGGTDEKLFF	TGTGCCAGCAGTTCTGGGGGTACGGATGAAAAACTGTTTTTT
TRBJ2-1	NA	TRBV10-2	few	CASSEILEQFF	TGCGCCAGCAGTGAGATCCTTGAGCAGTTCTTC
TRBJ1-1	NA	TRBV29-1	NA	CSVEGGRAFF	TGCAGCGTCGAGGGCGGACGAGCTTTCTTT
TRBJ2-5	NA	TRBV6-6	NA	CASSPRTQYF	TGTGCCAGCAGCCCCAGGACCCAGTACTTC
TRBJ2-3	NA	TRBV9	few	CASSGWAGVTDTQYF	TGTGCCAGCAGCGGATGGGCAGGTGTCACAGATACGCAGTATTTT
TRBJ2-1	TRBD1	TRBV15	NA	CATSRLAVAGQVVNEQFF	TGTGCCACCAGCAGACTAGCAGTCGCGGGACAGGTAGTCAATGAGCAGTTCTTC
TRBJ2-7	TRBD2	TRBV18	NA	CAIGTSEAYEQYF	TGTGCCATCGGGACTAGCGAGGCCTACGAGCAGTACTTC
TRBJ1-5	NA	TRBV6-6	few	CASSTTEINQPQHF	TGTGCCAGCAGCACGACAGAGATCAATCAGCCCCAGCATTTT
TRBJ2-7	TRBD1	TRBV7-6	few	CASSLVPGQVASYEQYF	TGTGCCAGCAGCTTAGTTCCGGGACAGGTGGCTTCCTACGAGCAGTACTTC